The next 31 T cell receptor beta chains were all read from a single sample in a study of T cell responses to AZD1222 COVID-19 vaccine. Libraries were prepared by immunoSEQ multiplex PCR; TCRdb keeps only in-frame clonotypes and omits some of them. Of about 150,000 clones in the sample, 80% to 95% are singletons; the top ten hold about 3.3%. This material consisted of peripheral blood, taken 28 days after the second AZD1222 dose. Source of these receptors: an adult who received the AZD1222 COVID-19 vaccine.

This chain uses TRBV6-5 with TRBJ1-4, with 9 nucleotides matching TRBD1. This CDR3 has 15 residues. The V segment lost 4 bases and the J segment 3 bases; nucleotides outside the gene matches: 3. The V gene's germline CDR1 is MNHEY and CDR2 SVGAGI. The CDR3 loop is CASSFGTGSNEKLFF. The DNA for the CDR3 is TGTGCCAGCAGTTTCGGGACAGGGTCTAATGAAAAACTGTTTTTT.

This chain joins TRBV19 and TRBJ2-7, with TRBD2 identical over 9 bases. The junction had 7 bases not matched to a gene; V was cut back by 3 bases and J by 4 bases. This CDR3 has 15 residues. Germline loops: CDR1 LNHDA, CDR2 SQIVND (reference sequence). This CDR3 is CASSIRREGKYEQYF. The CDR3 nucleotides read TGTGCCAGTAGTATTAGGCGGGAGGGCAAATACGAGCAGTACTTC.

The chain uses TRBV6-5 and TRBJ1-1; D remains unclear. Germline V CDR1 and CDR2: MNHEY, SVGAGI. V shed 4 bases and J shed 1 base, with 10 bases lying between them. The CDR3 runs 14 residues. This chain's CDR3 is CASSSRTGNTEAFF. The CDR3 DNA reads as TGTGCCAGCAGTTCTAGGACGGGGAACACTGAAGCTTTCTTT.

This CDR3 is CASSPPWSTEAFF. CDR3 DNA: TGTGCCAGCAGCCCCCCATGGAGCACTGAAGCTTTCTTT. The chain uses TRBV7-9 and TRBJ1-1; D uncertain. CDR3 size: 13 residues. CDR1 and CDR2 (germline): SEHNR, FQNEAQ (reference sequence). Trimming shortened V by 5 bases and J by 4 bases, and 11 bases separated the two germline ends. The variable domain in full, completed from reference TRBV7-9 and TRBJ1-1, reads DTGVSQNPRHKITKRGQNVTFRCDPISEHNRLYWYRQTLGQGPEFLTYFQNEAQLEKSRLLSDRFSAERPKGSFSTLEIQRTEQGDSAMYLCASSPPWSTEAFFGQGTRLTVV.

The rearrangement uses TRBV7-2 and TRBJ1-1; no firm D call. Trimming pared 0 bases from V and 0 bases from J, leaving 8 bases between. Per the germline V gene, CDR1 is SGHTA and CDR2 is FQGNSA. This CDR3 has 15 residues. The CDR3 reads CASSLANGVNTEAFF. CDR3 DNA sequence: TGTGCCAGCAGCTTAGCTAACGGTGTGAACACTGAAGCTTTCTTT.

This rearrangement joins TRBV29-1 to TRBJ2-7, with 7 bases aligning to TRBD1. The CDR3 length is 15 residues. Losses at the gene ends were 5 bases for V and 1 base for J; bases not matched to a gene: 11. From germline, CDR1 is SQVTM and CDR2 ANQGSEA. The CDR3 nucleotides are TGCAGCGTTTTACTGCCCGGGACAGTTTCCTACGAGCAGTACTTC. Protein: CSVLLPGTVSYEQYF.

V is TRBV6-2 or TRBV6-3 and J is TRBJ2-6; D ambiguous. V was shortened by 2 bases and J by 2 bases, with 16 bases between the two germline ends. The CDR3 is 18 residues long. Germline V CDR1 and CDR2: MNHEY, SVGEGT. CDR3 DNA: TGTGCCAGCAGTTACCTCCCTGGGGATGATACTGGGGCCAACGTCCTGACTTTC. Its protein product is CASSYLPGDDTGANVLTF.

As DNA, the CDR3 is TGCGCCAGCAGCTTACACCAGGGAGAAGACGGCTACACCTTC. It yields the protein CASSLHQGEDGYTF. The J gene is TRBJ1-2, the V gene TRBV5-1; weak D call: TRBD1 (5 bases). The CDR3 is made up of 14 amino acids. V lost 2 bases and J lost 8, with 16 bases in between. Looked up from germline, CDR1 is SGHRS and CDR2 is YFSETQ.

Only a few counts were recorded for this clone. The rearrangement links TRBV4-2 to TRBJ1-1; TRBD1 aligns across 7 bases. This CDR3 is built from 17 residues. V shed 0 bases, J shed 3 bases, and the junction held 10 bases outside the gene matches. Germline loops: CDR1 LGHNA, CDR2 YNFKEQ. This CDR3 is CASSQDPTQGFDTEAFF. The CDR3 bases are TGTGCCAGCAGCCAAGATCCCACACAGGGGTTTGACACTGAAGCTTTCTTT.

V gene TRBV2 combines with J gene TRBJ1-6, with D possibly being TRBD1 (5 bases). Trimming stripped 4 bases from V and 5 bases from J, with 6 bases between. Germline CDR1 reads SNHLY; CDR2 reads FYNNEI. The CDR3 runs to 13 residues. CDR3 amino acids: CASSVGDNSPLHF. The DNA for the CDR3 is TGTGCCAGCAGTGTAGGGGATAATTCACCCCTCCACTTT. The full variable domain, its missing parts supplied by reference TRBV2 and TRBJ1-6, is EPEVTQTPSHQVTQMGQEVILRCVPISNHLYFYWYRQILGQKVEFLVSFYNNEISEKSEIFDDQFSVERPDGSNFTLKIRSTKLEDSAMYFCASSVGDNSPLHFGNGTRLTVT.

The V and J genes are TRBV15 and TRBJ2-2, with 9 bases fitting TRBD1. V lost 8 bases to trimming and J lost 6 bases; unmatched junction nucleotides: 7. The CDR3 extends over 14 amino acids. Germline values: CDR1 LNHNV, CDR2 YYDKDF (reference sequence). This chain's CDR3 is CATGTGTTAGELFF. As DNA, the CDR3 is TGTGCCACCGGGACAGGGACGACAGCCGGGGAGCTGTTTTTT.

The sample holds one count of this clone. The sample holds other DNA sequences that translate to the same CDR3. This chain connects TRBV19 to TRBJ2-7, with a possible D match to TRBD2 (5 bases). V was shortened by 5 bases and J by 3 bases, with 14 bases between the two germline ends. Germline values: CDR1 LNHDA, CDR2 SQIVND (reference sequence). The CDR3 totals 14 residues. Here the CDR3 DNA reads TGTGCCAGTAGTCAAAGGACTGGGGACTACGAGCAGTACTTC. Protein: CASSQRTGDYEQYF.

The rearrangement uses TRBV29-1 and TRBJ2-1; 9 nucleotides match TRBD2. The junction had 10 bases not matched to a gene; V was cut back by 8 bases and J by 5 bases. The CDR3 runs 14 residues. From germline, CDR1 is SQVTM and CDR2 ANQGSEA. The CDR3 is CSLGSVAGDNEQFF. In nucleotides, the CDR3 is TGCAGCCTAGGATCGGTAGCGGGGGACAATGAGCAGTTCTTC.

The chain combines TRBV27 with TRBJ1-6, with 7 bases lining up with TRBD1. The CDR3 is made up of 18 amino acids. The V gene end was trimmed by 3 bases and the J gene end by 0 bases; junction bases not matched to a gene: 8. CDR1 MNHEY and CDR2 SMNVEV come from the germline V gene (reference sequence). CDR3: CASSFTSGGSSYNSPLHF. The DNA of the CDR3 is TGTGCCAGCAGTTTCACATCAGGGGGAAGCTCCTATAATTCACCCCTCCACTTT.

Concerning this clone: Other DNA sequences from this sample encode an identical CDR3 as well. The V and J genes are TRBV19 and TRBJ2-1, with 10 nucleotides matching TRBD1. The junction had 2 bases not matched to a gene; V was cut back by 5 bases and J by 1 base. Germline CDR1 and CDR2: LNHDA and SQIVND (reference sequence). The CDR3 consists of 15 residues. CDR3 coding DNA: TGTGCCAGTAGTGCGGACAGGGGGTCCTACAATGAGCAGTTCTTC. Translating it yields CASSADRGSYNEQFF.

This chain uses TRBV19 with TRBJ1-1; 9 nucleotides match TRBD1. J gave up 3 bases and V 6 bases, and 8 bases lay outside the gene matches. The CDR3 has 15 residues. Per germline, CDR1 LNHDA and CDR2 SQIVND (reference sequence). The CDR3, as DNA: TGTGCCAGTAGAAAACACAGGGGGCAGGACACTGAAGCTTTCTTT. It specifies CASRKHRGQDTEAFF.

The chain recombines TRBV27 with TRBJ1-4; 8 positions match TRBD1. The CDR3 is made up of 15 amino acids. Looked up from germline, CDR1 is MNHEY and CDR2 is SMNVEV (reference sequence). J lost 4 bases, V lost 5 bases, and 6 bases had no gene match. The DNA for the CDR3 is TGTGCCAGCAGTAGGGGTGACAGGGGTAATGAAAAACTGTTTTTT. Protein sequence: CASSRGDRGNEKLFF.

J is TRBJ2-2 and V is TRBV4-2; 12 positions agree with TRBD2. This CDR3 has 16 residues. Germline V gene data show CDR1 as LGHNA and CDR2 as YNFKEQ. The V segment lost 1 base and the J segment 6 bases; nucleotides outside the gene matches: 3. DNA of the CDR3: TGTGCCAGCAGCCAAGGACTAGCGGGAGCGGCCGGGGAGCTGTTTTTT. Translated, it gives CASSQGLAGAAGELFF.

The sample holds one count of this clone. The rearrangement links TRBV12-5 to TRBJ1-3; 11 bases are a match to TRBD1. Germline V CDR1 and CDR2: LGHNT, FRNRAP. There are 15 residues in the CDR3. V was pared by 5 bases and J by 3 bases, with 3 bases of the junction left unmatched. The CDR3 reads CASGRTGGFGNTIYF. CDR3 nucleotides: TGTGCTAGTGGTCGGACAGGGGGCTTTGGAAACACCATATATTTT.

The CDR3: CASSLGGRALDEQYF. For the CDR3, the DNA is TGTGCCAGCAGCTTGGGGGGTCGGGCTCTCGACGAGCAGTACTTC. The gene calls are TRBV5-4 and TRBJ2-7; D is undetermined. CDR3 length: 15 residues. Trimming removed 0 bases at V and 5 bases at J, with 15 bases between. Looked up from germline, CDR1 is SGHNT and CDR2 is YYREEE (reference sequence).

The V and J genes are TRBV6-4 and TRBJ1-2; D gene unclear. CDR3 length: 13 residues. With 6 bases removed from V and 2 bases from J, the gap between germline ends came to 10 bases. The germline V gene encodes CDR1 MRHNA and CDR2 SNTAGT. CDR3 loop: CASRRPGNYGYTF. The CDR3 DNA reads as TGTGCCAGCAGACGTCCAGGAAACTATGGCTACACCTTC.

A single count supports this clone. V and J are TRBV6-5 and TRBJ1-5; 10 bases align to TRBD1. Germline V lookup: CDR1 MNHEY, CDR2 SVGAGI. V trimming: 6 bases; J trimming: 6 bases; junction bases outside the gene matches: 8. The CDR3 is made up of 15 amino acids. Written as DNA, the CDR3 is TGTGCCAGCAGGGAGACAGGGGGCTTGCGTCAGCCCCAGCATTTT. Translating gives CASRETGGLRQPQHF.

The gene calls are TRBV23-1 and TRBJ1-2, with D tentatively TRBD1 (5 bases). TRBV23-1 is known as an ORF, though its function is uncertain. This CDR3 contains 16 residues. The V end was cut by 0 bases, the J end by 4 bases, with 15 bases between. This CDR3 is CASSQSMAGSCYGYTF. The CDR3 nucleotides read TGCGCCAGCAGTCAATCGATGGCAGGGTCTTGCTATGGCTACACCTTC.

The rearrangement uses TRBV20-1 and TRBJ1-1; D possibly corresponds to TRBD1 (5 bases). Trimming cost V 3 bases and J 0 bases, with 11 bases left between them. Germline CDR1 and CDR2: DFQATT and SNEGSKA (reference sequence). The CDR3 has 14 residues. The CDR3 loop reads CSASGARVNTEAFF. CDR3 bases: TGCAGTGCTAGTGGGGCCAGGGTGAACACTGAAGCTTTCTTT.

CDR3 sequence: CASSTEDHFTDTQYF. The CDR3 DNA follows: TGCGCCAGCAGCACCGAGGATCACTTCACAGATACGCAGTATTTT. The V and J genes are TRBV5-1 and TRBJ2-3; no clear D. The germline V gene encodes CDR1 SGHRS and CDR2 YFSETQ. The germline V and J ends were trimmed by 4 bases and 2 bases, with 14 bases remaining between them. CDR3 length: 15 residues.

The chain is built from TRBV5-4 and TRBJ2-5; tentatively, D is TRBD1 (6 bases). Germline V CDR1 and CDR2: SGHNT, YYREEE (reference sequence). This CDR3 has 14 residues. Trimming took 2 bases from V and 0 from J, leaving 8 bases between them. As DNA, the CDR3 is TGTGCCAGCAGCTTACAGGGCAACCAAGAGACCCAGTACTTC. This sequence encodes CASSLQGNQETQYF. The full variable domain, in which reference TRBV5-4 and TRBJ2-5 provide the parts outside the CDR3, is ETGVTQSPTHLIKTRGQQVTLRCSSQSGHNTVSWYQQALGQGPQFIFQYYREEENGRGNFPPRFSGLQFPNYSSELNVNALELDDSALYLCASSLQGNQETQYFGPGTRLLVL.

This clone is a singleton in its sample. The chain employs TRBV5-1 and TRBJ2-1; TRBD2 matches at 9 bases. The CDR3 is 17 amino acids. The V gene end was trimmed by 1 base and the J gene end by 0 bases; junction bases not matched to a gene: 5. Germline loops: CDR1 SGHRS, CDR2 YFSETQ. The CDR3 reads CASSLNLAGSSYNEQFF. The CDR3 nucleotides read TGCGCCAGCAGCTTGAATCTAGCGGGGAGCTCCTACAATGAGCAGTTCTTC.

The V call is TRBV6-1, the J call TRBJ2-1, with 8 bases that match TRBD2. The CDR3 extends over 18 amino acids. V lost 1 base, J lost 5 bases, and 13 bases stayed unmatched. Germline CDR1 is MNHNS and CDR2 is SASEGT. The DNA of the CDR3 is TGTGCCAGCAGTGAAGGTGGAGTAGCGGGATTGTTCGACAATGAGCAGTTCTTC. Its translation: CASSEGGVAGLFDNEQFF.

The chain has TRBV7-6 and TRBJ2-2, with TRBD1 identical over 8 bases. V lost 4 bases to trimming and J lost 7 bases; unmatched junction nucleotides: 8. The CDR3 is 15 residues long. Germline V gene data show CDR1 as SGHVS and CDR2 as FNYEAQ. This chain's CDR3 is CASSWTGSSGGELFF. In DNA form, the CDR3 reads TGTGCCAGCAGCTGGACAGGGAGTAGCGGCGGGGAGCTGTTTTTT.

The rearrangement links TRBV12-5 to TRBJ2-1; TRBD2 aligns across 8 bases. CDR1 is LGHNT and CDR2 is FRNRAP in the germline V gene. With V trimmed by 4 bases and J by 6 bases, 2 bases remained unmatched. This CDR3 spans 13 amino acids. The CDR3 region has the DNA TGTGCTAGTGGTTCCGCGGGAGGCAATGAGCAGTTCTTC. This sequence encodes CASGSAGGNEQFF.

The V and J genes are TRBV7-9 and TRBJ2-5; 13 nucleotides match TRBD2. The V gene end was trimmed by 5 bases and the J gene end by 1 base; junction bases not matched to a gene: 10. This CDR3 has 18 residues. The germline V gene encodes CDR1 SEHNR and CDR2 FQNEAQ (reference sequence). The CDR3: CASSTLPLAGGPQETQYF. The CDR3 nucleotides read TGTGCCAGCAGCACCCTCCCACTAGCGGGAGGGCCCCAAGAGACCCAGTACTTC.